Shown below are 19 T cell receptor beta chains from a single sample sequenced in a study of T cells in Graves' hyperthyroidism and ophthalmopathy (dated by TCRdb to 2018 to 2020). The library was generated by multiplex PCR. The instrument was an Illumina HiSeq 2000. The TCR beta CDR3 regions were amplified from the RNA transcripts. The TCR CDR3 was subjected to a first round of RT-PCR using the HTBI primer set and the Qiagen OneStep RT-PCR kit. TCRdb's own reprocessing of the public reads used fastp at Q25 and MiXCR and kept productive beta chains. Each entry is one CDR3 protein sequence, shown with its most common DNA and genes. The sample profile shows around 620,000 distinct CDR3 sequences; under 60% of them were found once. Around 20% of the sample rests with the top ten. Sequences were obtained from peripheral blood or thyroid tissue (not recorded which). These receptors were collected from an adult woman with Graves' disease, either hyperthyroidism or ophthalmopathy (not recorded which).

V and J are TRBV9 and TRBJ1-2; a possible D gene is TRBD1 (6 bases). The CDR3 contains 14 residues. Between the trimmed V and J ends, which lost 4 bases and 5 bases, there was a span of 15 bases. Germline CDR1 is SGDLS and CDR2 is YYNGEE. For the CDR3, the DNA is TGTGCCAGCAGCTCCCGGACAGCGACTTATGGCTACACCTTC. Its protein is CASSSRTATYGYTF.

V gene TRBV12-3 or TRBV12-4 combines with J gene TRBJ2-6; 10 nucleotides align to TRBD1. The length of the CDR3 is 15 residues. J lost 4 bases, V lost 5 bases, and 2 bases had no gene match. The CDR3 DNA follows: TGTGCCAGCAGTATGACAGGGGGCGGGGCCAACGTCCTGACTTTC. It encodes CASSMTGGGANVLTF.

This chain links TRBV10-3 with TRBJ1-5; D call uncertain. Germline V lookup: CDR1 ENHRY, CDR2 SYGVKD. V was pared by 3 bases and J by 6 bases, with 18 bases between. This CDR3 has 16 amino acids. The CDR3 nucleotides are TGTGCCATCAGTGAAGGCAGCCCATCGCTAGGTCAGCCCCAGCATTTT. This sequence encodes CAISEGSPSLGQPQHF.

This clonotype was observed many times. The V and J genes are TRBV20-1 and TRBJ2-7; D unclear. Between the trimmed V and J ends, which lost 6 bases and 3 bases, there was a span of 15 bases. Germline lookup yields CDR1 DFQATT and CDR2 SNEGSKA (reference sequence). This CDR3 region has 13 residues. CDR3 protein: CSAPVYGVYEQYF. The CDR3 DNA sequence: TGCAGTGCCCCGGTTTATGGGGTCTACGAGCAGTACTTC.

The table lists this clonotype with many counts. In nucleotides, the CDR3 is TGTGCCACCAGCCCGACGACAGGGGGGAACACCGGGGAGCTGTTTTTT. Its translation is CATSPTTGGNTGELFF. The chain couples TRBV15 to TRBJ2-2; 9 bases match TRBD1. The CDR3 runs 16 residues. Germline values: CDR1 LNHNV, CDR2 YYDKDF (reference sequence). V was pared by 5 bases and J by 1 base, with 5 bases of the junction left unmatched. Based on the CDR3 plus reference TRBV15 and TRBJ2-2, the full variable domain is DAMVIQNPRYQVTQFGKPVTLSCSQTLNHNVMYWYQQKSSQAPKLLFHYYDKDFNNEADTPDNFQSRRPNTSFCFLDIRSPGLGDTAMYLCATSPTTGGNTGELFFGEGSRLTVL.

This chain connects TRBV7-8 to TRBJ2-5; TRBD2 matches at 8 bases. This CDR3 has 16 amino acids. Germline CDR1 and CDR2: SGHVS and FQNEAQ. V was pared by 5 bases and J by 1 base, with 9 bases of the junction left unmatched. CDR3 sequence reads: CASSPGGVIFQETQYF. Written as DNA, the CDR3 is TGTGCCAGCAGCCCCGGGGGGGTGATTTTCCAAGAGACCCAGTACTTC.

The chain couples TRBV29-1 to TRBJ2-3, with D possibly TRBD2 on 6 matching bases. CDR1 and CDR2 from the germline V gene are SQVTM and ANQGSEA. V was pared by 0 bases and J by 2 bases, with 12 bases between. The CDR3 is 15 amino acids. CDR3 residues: CSVEDPASVTDTQYF. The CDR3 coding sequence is TGCAGCGTTGAAGATCCGGCTAGCGTCACAGATACGCAGTATTTT.

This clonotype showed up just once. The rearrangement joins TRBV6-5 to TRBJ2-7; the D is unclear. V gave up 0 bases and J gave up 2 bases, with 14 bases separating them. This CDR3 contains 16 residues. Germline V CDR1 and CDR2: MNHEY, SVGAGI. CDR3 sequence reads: CASSYSLLDRAYEQYF. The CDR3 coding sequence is TGTGCCAGCAGTTACTCGCTTCTCGACCGAGCCTACGAGCAGTACTTC.

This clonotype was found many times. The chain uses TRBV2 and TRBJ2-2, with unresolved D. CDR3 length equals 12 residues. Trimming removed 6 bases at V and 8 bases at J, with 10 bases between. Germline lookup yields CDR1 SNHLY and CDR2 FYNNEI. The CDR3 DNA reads TGTGCCAGCAGGAATTTCGAGGGGGAGCTGTTTTTT. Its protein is CASRNFEGELFF.

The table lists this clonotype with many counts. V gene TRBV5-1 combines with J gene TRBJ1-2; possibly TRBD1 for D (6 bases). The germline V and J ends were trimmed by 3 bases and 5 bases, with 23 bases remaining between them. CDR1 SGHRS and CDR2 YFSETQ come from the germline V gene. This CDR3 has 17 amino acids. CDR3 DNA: TGCGCCAGCAGCTCCTCCCGATTACAGGGTCCCCTATATGGCTACACCTTC. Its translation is CASSSSRLQGPLYGYTF.

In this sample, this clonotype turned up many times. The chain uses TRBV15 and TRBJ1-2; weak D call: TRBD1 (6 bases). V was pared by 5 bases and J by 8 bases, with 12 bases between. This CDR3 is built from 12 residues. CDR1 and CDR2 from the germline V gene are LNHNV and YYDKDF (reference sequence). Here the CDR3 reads CATSFRGSGYTF. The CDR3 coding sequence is TGTGCCACCAGCTTCAGGGGCTCCGGCTACACCTTC.

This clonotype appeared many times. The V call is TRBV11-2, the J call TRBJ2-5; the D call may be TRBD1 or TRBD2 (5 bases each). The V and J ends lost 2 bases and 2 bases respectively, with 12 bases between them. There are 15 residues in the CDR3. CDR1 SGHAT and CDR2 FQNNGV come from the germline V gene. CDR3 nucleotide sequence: TGTGCCAGCAGCTTATCCGGGGCGATTCAAGAGACCCAGTACTTC. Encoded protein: CASSLSGAIQETQYF.

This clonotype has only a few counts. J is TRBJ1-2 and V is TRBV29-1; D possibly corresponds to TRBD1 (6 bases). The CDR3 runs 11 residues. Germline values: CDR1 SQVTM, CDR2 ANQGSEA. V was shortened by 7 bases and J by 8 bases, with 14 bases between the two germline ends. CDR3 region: CSAGGHQGYTF. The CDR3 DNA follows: TGCAGCGCCGGGGGCCACCAGGGCTACACCTTC.

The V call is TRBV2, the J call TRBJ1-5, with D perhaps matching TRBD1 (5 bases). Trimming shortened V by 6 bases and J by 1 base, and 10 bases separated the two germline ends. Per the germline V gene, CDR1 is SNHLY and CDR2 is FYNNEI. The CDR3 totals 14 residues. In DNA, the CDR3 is TGTGCCAGCAGGAGGGGAGGGAGCAATCAGCCCCAGCATTTT. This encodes CASRRGGSNQPQHF.

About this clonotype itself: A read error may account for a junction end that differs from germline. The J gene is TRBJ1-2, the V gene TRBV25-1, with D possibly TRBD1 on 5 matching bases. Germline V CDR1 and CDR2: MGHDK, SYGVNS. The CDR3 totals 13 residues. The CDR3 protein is CACSAGGEYGYTF. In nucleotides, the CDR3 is TGTGCCTGCAGTGCGGGGGGTGAATATGGCTACACCTTC.

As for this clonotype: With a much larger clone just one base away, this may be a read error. DNA of the CDR3: TGTGCCAGCAGTTCCACAGGGGCGCGAGGCTACACCTTC. Encoded protein: CASSSTGARGYTF. The chain combines TRBV6-5 with TRBJ1-2; TRBD1 matches at 7 bases. Losses at the gene ends were 4 bases for V and 8 bases for J; bases not matched to a gene: 7. There are 13 residues in the CDR3. Per germline, CDR1 MNHEY and CDR2 SVGAGI.

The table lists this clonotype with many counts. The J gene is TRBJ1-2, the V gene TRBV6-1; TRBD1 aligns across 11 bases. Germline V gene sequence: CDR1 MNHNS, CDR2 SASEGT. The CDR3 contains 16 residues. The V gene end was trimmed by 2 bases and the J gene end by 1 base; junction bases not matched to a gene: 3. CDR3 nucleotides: TGTGCCAGCAGTGAATCCGGGACAGGGGGTAACTATGGCTACACCTTC. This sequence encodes CASSESGTGGNYGYTF.

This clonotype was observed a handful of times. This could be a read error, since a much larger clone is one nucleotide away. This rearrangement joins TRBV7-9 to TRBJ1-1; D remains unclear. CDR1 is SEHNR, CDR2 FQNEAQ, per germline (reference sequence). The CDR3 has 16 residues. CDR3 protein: CASSPYPDAANAEAFF. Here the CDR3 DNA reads TGTGCCAGCAGCCCTTACCCCGATGCAGCGAACGCTGAAGCTTTCTTT.

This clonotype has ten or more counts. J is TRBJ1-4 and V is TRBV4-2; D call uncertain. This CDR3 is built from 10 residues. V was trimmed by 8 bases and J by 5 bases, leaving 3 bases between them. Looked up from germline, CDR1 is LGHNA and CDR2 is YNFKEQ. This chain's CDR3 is CASGNEKLFF. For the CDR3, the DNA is TGTGCCAGCGGGAATGAAAAACTGTTTTTT.